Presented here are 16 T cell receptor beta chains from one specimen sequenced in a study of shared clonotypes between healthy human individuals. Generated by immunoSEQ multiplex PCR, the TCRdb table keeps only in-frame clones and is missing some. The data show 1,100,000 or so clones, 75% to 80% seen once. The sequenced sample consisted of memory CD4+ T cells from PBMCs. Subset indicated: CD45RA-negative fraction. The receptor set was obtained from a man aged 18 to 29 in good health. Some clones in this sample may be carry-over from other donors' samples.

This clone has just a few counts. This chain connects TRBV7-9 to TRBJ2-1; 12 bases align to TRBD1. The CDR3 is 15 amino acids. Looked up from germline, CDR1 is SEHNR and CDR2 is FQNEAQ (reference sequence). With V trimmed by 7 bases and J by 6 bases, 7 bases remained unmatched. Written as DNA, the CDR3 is TGTGCCAGCACCCCCCGGGGACAGGGGGCCAATGAGCAGTTCTTC. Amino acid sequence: CASTPRGQGANEQFF.

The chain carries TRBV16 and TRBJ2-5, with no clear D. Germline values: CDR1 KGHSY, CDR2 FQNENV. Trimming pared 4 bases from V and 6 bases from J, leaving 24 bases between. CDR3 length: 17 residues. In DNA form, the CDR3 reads TGTGCCAGCAGCCCTCAATCCCCAGGCGGCGGTGGTCAGACCCAGTACTTC. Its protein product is CASSPQSPGGGGQTQYF. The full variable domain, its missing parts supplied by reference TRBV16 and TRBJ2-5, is GEEVAQTPKHLVRGEGQKAKLYCAPIKGHSYVFWYQQVLKNEFKFLISFQNENVFDETGMPKERFSAKCLPNSPCSLEIQATKLEDSAVYFCASSPQSPGGGGQTQYFGPGTRLLVL.

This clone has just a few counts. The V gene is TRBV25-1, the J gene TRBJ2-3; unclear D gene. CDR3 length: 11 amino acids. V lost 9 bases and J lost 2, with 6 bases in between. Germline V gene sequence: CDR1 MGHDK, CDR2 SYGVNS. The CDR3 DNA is TGTGCCAGTCGATCCACAGATACGCAGTATTTT. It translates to CASRSTDTQYF.

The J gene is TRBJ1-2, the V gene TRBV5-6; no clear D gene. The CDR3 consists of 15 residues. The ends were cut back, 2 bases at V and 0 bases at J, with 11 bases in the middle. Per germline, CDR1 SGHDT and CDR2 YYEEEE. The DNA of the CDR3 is TGTGCCAGCAGCTTTCCCCCACCCTCTAACTATGGCTACACCTTC. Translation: CASSFPPPSNYGYTF. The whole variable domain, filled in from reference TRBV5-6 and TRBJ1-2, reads DAGVTQSPTHLIKTRGQQVTLRCSPKSGHDTVSWYQQALGQGPQFIFQYYEEEERQRGNFPDRFSGHQFPNYSSELNVNALLLGDSALYLCASSFPPPSNYGYTFGSGTRLTVV.

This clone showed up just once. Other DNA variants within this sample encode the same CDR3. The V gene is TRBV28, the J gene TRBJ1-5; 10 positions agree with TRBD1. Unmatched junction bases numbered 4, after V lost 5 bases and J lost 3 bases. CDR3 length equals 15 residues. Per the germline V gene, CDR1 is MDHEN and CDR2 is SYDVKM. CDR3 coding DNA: TGTGCCAGCAGTCCCGGGACAGGGGACAATCAGCCCCAGCATTTT. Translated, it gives CASSPGTGDNQPQHF.

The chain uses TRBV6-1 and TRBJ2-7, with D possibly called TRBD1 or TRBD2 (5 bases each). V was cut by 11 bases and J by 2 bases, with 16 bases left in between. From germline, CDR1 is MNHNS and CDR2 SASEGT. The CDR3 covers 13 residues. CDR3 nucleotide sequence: TGTGCCGGGGGTCTTCCAGCAGCCTACGAGCAGTACTTC. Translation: CAGGLPAAYEQYF.

The CDR3 loop is CASNRGTDGIYEQYF. The CDR3 region has the DNA TGTGCCAGCAACCGAGGGACAGATGGAATCTACGAGCAGTACTTC. The rearrangement links TRBV2 to TRBJ2-7, with 7 nucleotides matching TRBD1. Unmatched junction bases numbered 12, after V lost 7 bases and J lost 3 bases. CDR3 length: 15 residues. CDR1 SNHLY and CDR2 FYNNEI come from the germline V gene. Full variable domain (missing parts from reference TRBV2 and TRBJ2-7): EPEVTQTPSHQVTQMGQEVILRCVPISNHLYFYWYRQILGQKVEFLVSFYNNEISEKSEIFDDQFSVERPDGSNFTLKIRSTKLEDSAMYFCASNRGTDGIYEQYFGPGTRLTVT.

CDR3 nucleotides: TGTGCCAGCAGTTGGGGGGGTAACTATGGCTACACCTTC. The encoded protein is CASSWGGNYGYTF. The rearrangement links TRBV7-8 to TRBJ1-2, with D perhaps TRBD1 (5 bases). Germline assignment: CDR1 SGHVS and CDR2 FQNEAQ. Trimming cost V 6 bases and J 1 base, with 9 bases left between them. This CDR3 is built from 13 residues. Full variable domain (remainder filled in from reference TRBV7-8 and TRBJ1-2): GAGVSQSPRYKVAKRGQDVALRCDPISGHVSLFWYQQALGQGPEFLTYFQNEAQLDKSGLPSDRFFAERPEGSVSTLKIQRTQQEDSAVYLCASSWGGNYGYTFGSGTRLTVV.

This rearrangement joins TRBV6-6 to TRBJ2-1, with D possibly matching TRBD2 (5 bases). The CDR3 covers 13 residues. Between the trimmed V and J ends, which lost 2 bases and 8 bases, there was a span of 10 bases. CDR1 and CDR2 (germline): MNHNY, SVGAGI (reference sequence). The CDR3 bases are TGTGCCAGCAGTTACAGGGAGCGTTATGAGCAGTTCTTC. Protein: CASSYRERYEQFF.

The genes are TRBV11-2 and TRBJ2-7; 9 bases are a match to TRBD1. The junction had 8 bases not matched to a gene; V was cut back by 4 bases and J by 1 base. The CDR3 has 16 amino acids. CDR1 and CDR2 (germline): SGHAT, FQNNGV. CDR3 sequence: CASSSPGQGTSYEQYF. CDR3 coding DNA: TGTGCCAGCAGCTCCCCGGGACAGGGTACATCCTACGAGCAGTACTTC.

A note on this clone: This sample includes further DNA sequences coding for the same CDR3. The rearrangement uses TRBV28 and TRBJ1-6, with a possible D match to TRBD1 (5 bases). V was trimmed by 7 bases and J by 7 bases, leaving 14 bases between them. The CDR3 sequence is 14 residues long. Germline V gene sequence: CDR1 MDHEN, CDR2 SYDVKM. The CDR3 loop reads CASNRGRGNSPLHF. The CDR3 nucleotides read TGTGCCAGCAATCGGGGGAGAGGCAATTCACCCCTCCACTTT.

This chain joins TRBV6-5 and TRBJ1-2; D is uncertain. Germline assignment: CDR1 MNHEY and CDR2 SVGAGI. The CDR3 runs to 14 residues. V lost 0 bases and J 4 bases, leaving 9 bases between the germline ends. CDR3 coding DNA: TGTGCCAGCAGTTACTCAGGCGGGCTCTATGGCTACACCTTC. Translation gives CASSYSGGLYGYTF.

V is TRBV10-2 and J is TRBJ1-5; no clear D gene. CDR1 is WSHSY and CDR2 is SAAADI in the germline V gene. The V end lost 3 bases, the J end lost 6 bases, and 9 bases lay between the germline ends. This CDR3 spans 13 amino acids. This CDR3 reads CASSDAFFQPQHF. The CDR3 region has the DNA TGCGCCAGCAGTGATGCCTTCTTTCAGCCCCAGCATTTT.

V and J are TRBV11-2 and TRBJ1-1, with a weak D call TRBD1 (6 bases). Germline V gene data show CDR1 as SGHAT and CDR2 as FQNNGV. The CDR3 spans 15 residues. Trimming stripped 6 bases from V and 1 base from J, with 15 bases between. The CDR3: CASSKTTGRNTEAFF. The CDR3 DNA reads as TGTGCCAGCAGTAAAACGACAGGACGGAACACTGAAGCTTTCTTT.

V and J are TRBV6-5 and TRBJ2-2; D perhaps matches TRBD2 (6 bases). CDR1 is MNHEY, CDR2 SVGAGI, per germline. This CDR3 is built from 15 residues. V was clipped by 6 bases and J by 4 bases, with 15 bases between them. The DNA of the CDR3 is TGTGCCAGCAGGGTAGGGACTTGGGGCACCGGGGAGCTGTTTTTT. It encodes CASRVGTWGTGELFF.

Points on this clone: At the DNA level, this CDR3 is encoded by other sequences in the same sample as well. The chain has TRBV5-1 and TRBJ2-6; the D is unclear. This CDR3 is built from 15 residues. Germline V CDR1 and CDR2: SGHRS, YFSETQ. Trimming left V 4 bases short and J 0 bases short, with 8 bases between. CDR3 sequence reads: CASSLPGSGANVLTF. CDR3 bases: TGCGCCAGCAGCCTGCCGGGCTCTGGGGCCAACGTCCTGACTTTC.